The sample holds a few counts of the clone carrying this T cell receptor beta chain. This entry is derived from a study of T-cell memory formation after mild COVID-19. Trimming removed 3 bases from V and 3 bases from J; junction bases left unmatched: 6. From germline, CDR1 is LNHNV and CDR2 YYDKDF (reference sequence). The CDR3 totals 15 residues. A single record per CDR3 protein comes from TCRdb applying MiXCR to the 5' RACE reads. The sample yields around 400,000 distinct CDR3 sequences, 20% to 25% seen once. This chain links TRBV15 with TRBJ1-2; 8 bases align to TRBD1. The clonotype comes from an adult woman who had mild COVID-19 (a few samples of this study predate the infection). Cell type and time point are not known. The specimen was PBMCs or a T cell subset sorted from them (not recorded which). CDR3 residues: CATSSDRGSDYGYTF. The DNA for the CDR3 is TGTGCCACCAGCAGTGACAGGGGTTCCGACTATGGCTACACCTTC.